A selection of T cell receptor beta chains follows, all from one sample in a study of molecular identifiers for immune sequencing clone quantification. TCRdb ran MiXCR on the PCR reads and lists one entry per CDR3 protein. The sample has 490,000 or so distinct CDR3 sequences, around 25% seen once. The sequenced sample was naive CD8+ T cells from blood, with Jurkat cell RNA spiked in. These receptors all stem from a human donor in good health. Some libraries in this study had Jurkat cell RNA spiked in. Each CDR3 is given with its conserved first and last residue. D genes are given only for firm matches. Size values are once, few and many counts, or a class for expanded clones, and some rows have none.

DNA: TGTGCCAGCAGTTTATTACGGGAGAAGGGCACAGATACGCAGTATTTT
CDR3: CASSLLREKGTDTQYF
D: NA
V: TRBV27
size: few
J: TRBJ2-3

DNA: TGTGCCAGCAGCTTAGAATCCCGGACAGGGGACGAGCAGTACTTC
CDR3: CASSLESRTGDEQYF
D: TRBD1
V: TRBV7-6
size: NA
J: TRBJ2-7

DNA: TGTGCCAGCAGCCCAGTCGGCACCGGGGAGCCGTTTTTT
CDR3: CASSPVGTGEPFF
D: NA
V: TRBV9
size: few
J: TRBJ2-2

DNA: TGTGCCAGCAGATCTAGGGGCCGTCCTGGAAACACCATATATTTT
CDR3: CASRSRGRPGNTIYF
D: NA
V: TRBV6-4
size: NA
J: TRBJ1-3

DNA: TGTGCCAGTAGTTCTAGCGGGGTTTACACAGATACGCAGTATTTT
CDR3: CASSSSGVYTDTQYF
D: TRBD2
V: TRBV19
size: few
J: TRBJ2-3

DNA: TGTGCCAGCAGTGAAACAGGGGGCTGGTATGAAAAACTGTTTTTT
CDR3: CASSETGGWYEKLFF
D: TRBD1
V: TRBV12-3/TRBV12-4
size: many
J: TRBJ1-4

DNA: TGCGCCAGCAGCCCGGACTATCCCGCACATGAGCAGTTCTTC
CDR3: CASSPDYPAHEQFF
D: NA
V: TRBV4-3
size: few
J: TRBJ2-1

DNA: TGTGCCAGCTCACCACGGAACCGGGTTGACCCCTACGAGCAGTACTTC
CDR3: CASSPRNRVDPYEQYF
D: NA
V: TRBV18
size: few
J: TRBJ2-7

DNA: TGTGCCTGGAGTCCGGGGAATTCACCCCTCCACTTT
CDR3: CAWSPGNSPLHF
D: NA
V: TRBV30
size: few
J: TRBJ1-6

DNA: TGTGCCAGCAGCTCCCTCAATTCACCCCTCCACTTT
CDR3: CASSSLNSPLHF
D: NA
V: TRBV7-6
size: many
J: TRBJ1-6

DNA: TGCAGCGTTGAAAAGTGGGTCGGGGGGGCCGTGTATACGCAGTATTTT
CDR3: CSVEKWVGGAVYTQYF
D: TRBD2
V: TRBV29-1
size: NA
J: TRBJ2-3

DNA: TGTGCCAGCAGCCCCGGGAGTCTGGACTACGAGCAGTACTTC
CDR3: CASSPGSLDYEQYF
D: NA
V: TRBV6-2/TRBV6-3
size: NA
J: TRBJ2-7

DNA: TGTGCCAGCAGCTTAAATCCAGCCAACTATGGCTACACCTTC
CDR3: CASSLNPANYGYTF
D: NA
V: TRBV7-2
size: few
J: TRBJ1-2

DNA: TGTGCCAGCAGCCATCCGGGGCCGACACCCTACAATGAGCAGTTCTTC
CDR3: CASSHPGPTPYNEQFF
D: NA
V: TRBV7-9
size: NA
J: TRBJ2-1

DNA: TGTGCCAGCAGTCAACCCGATCGCACAGATACGCAGTATTTT
CDR3: CASSQPDRTDTQYF
D: NA
V: TRBV2
size: few
J: TRBJ2-3

DNA: TGTGCCAGTACAACTAGCGCCACCACAGATACGCAGTATTTT
CDR3: CASTTSATTDTQYF
D: TRBD2
V: TRBV27
size: few
J: TRBJ2-3

DNA: TGCAGTGCAAAGAGGCTAGTTCAAGGTGAAAACTACGAGCAGTACTTC
CDR3: CSAKRLVQGENYEQYF
D: NA
V: TRBV20-1
size: NA
J: TRBJ2-7

DNA: TGCGTGGGGGAATTTTCCACTGAAGCTTTCTTT
CDR3: CVGEFSTEAFF
D: NA
V: TRBV29-1
size: many
J: TRBJ1-1

DNA: TGTGCCAGCAGTTCCGCAGGGGATTGGGGCTATGGCTACACCTTC
CDR3: CASSSAGDWGYGYTF
D: NA
V: TRBV12-3/TRBV12-4
size: few
J: TRBJ1-2

DNA: TGTGTCAGCAGCTTAGGACTGGATCCTGAAGCTTTCTTT
CDR3: CVSSLGLDPEAFF
D: NA
V: TRBV7-9
size: NA
J: TRBJ1-1

DNA: TGTGCCAGCAGTGCCCCGGTGACACCGAACACCGGGGAGCTGTTTTTT
CDR3: CASSAPVTPNTGELFF
D: NA
V: TRBV2
size: many
J: TRBJ2-2

DNA: TGTGCCGGCAGCCCGACCCTCACGGCCCGGGAGACCCAGTACTTC
CDR3: CAGSPTLTARETQYF
D: NA
V: TRBV7-9
size: once
J: TRBJ2-5

DNA: TGTGCCAGCAGTTTGGCAGGGGGGGTAAATCAGCCCCAGCATTTT
CDR3: CASSLAGGVNQPQHF
D: TRBD1
V: TRBV28
size: many
J: TRBJ1-5

DNA: TGTGCCAGCAGTTTTGGGATTCAAAACACTGAAGCTTTCTTT
CDR3: CASSFGIQNTEAFF
D: NA
V: TRBV12-3/TRBV12-4
size: NA
J: TRBJ1-1

DNA: TGTGCCAGTAGGGATTTGGACAGGGGGAGCACTGAAGCTTTCTTT
CDR3: CASRDLDRGSTEAFF
D: TRBD1
V: TRBV19
size: NA
J: TRBJ1-1

DNA: TGCGCCAGCAGCTACCGGGATCTGACGGCCTACGAGCAGTACTTC
CDR3: CASSYRDLTAYEQYF
D: NA
V: TRBV4-1
size: NA
J: TRBJ2-7

DNA: TGTGCCAGCAGCCAGACAGGGATCAATTCACCCCTCCACTTT
CDR3: CASSQTGINSPLHF
D: TRBD1
V: TRBV14
size: many
J: TRBJ1-6

DNA: TGTGCCTGGAGTGCTACAGGGGTGCGGCAGTACTTC
CDR3: CAWSATGVRQYF
D: TRBD1
V: TRBV30
size: few
J: TRBJ2-7

DNA: TGTGCCAGCAGTTTATTCATTACCGAGACCCAGTACTTC
CDR3: CASSLFITETQYF
D: NA
V: TRBV12-3/TRBV12-4
size: many
J: TRBJ2-5

DNA: TGTGCCAGCAGCTTAATTGCGCGTGGGGAGCAGTACTTC
CDR3: CASSLIARGEQYF
D: NA
V: TRBV13
size: many
J: TRBJ2-7

DNA: TGTGCCAGTACCCTTGGAGCGGGAGATGAGCAGTTCTTC
CDR3: CASTLGAGDEQFF
D: TRBD2
V: TRBV19
size: NA
J: TRBJ2-1

DNA: TGTGCCAGTAGTCCCGGACAGGGGGGTTCGCCAGATACGCAGTATTTT
CDR3: CASSPGQGGSPDTQYF
D: TRBD1
V: TRBV19
size: few
J: TRBJ2-3

DNA: TGTGCCAGCTCCCTAGCGGGGTCGTACCAAGAGACCCAGTACTTC
CDR3: CASSLAGSYQETQYF
D: TRBD2
V: TRBV5-5
size: few
J: TRBJ2-5

DNA: TGTGCCAGCAGCCAAGATGATGGGGTGGGAGATACGCAGTATTTT
CDR3: CASSQDDGVGDTQYF
D: NA
V: TRBV3-1
size: few
J: TRBJ2-3

DNA: TGTGCCAGCAGTTACGGGACAGTAACCTACGAGCAGTACTTC
CDR3: CASSYGTVTYEQYF
D: TRBD1
V: TRBV27
size: NA
J: TRBJ2-7

DNA: TGCAGTGCGGATGGACAGGGAGTTGGGAGCTCCTACGAGCAGTACTTC
CDR3: CSADGQGVGSSYEQYF
D: TRBD1
V: TRBV20-1
size: NA
J: TRBJ2-7

DNA: TGCGCCAGCAGCTTGGCCGGACTTCAATACGAGCAGTACTTC
CDR3: CASSLAGLQYEQYF
D: NA
V: TRBV5-1
size: many
J: TRBJ2-7

DNA: TGTGCCAGCAGTTACTCGCCTCTCAGGGACGGTTACACTGAAGCTTTCTTT
CDR3: CASSYSPLRDGYTEAFF
D: NA
V: TRBV6-2/TRBV6-3
size: NA
J: TRBJ1-1

DNA: TGCGCCAGCAGCCAAGATCGGCTAGCGGGAGAACATGAGCAGTTCTTC
CDR3: CASSQDRLAGEHEQFF
D: TRBD2
V: TRBV4-3
size: many
J: TRBJ2-1

DNA: TGCAGCGTTGTGTCGGGCAGTGAAGGAGTTGGGGCCAACGTCCTGACTTTC
CDR3: CSVVSGSEGVGANVLTF
D: NA
V: TRBV29-1
size: NA
J: TRBJ2-6

DNA: TGTGCCAGCACCACAGAAAGCAAATATAATTCACCCCTCCACTTT
CDR3: CASTTESKYNSPLHF
D: NA
V: TRBV2
size: few
J: TRBJ1-6